This T cell receptor beta chain was recovered during a study of hypomethylating agent response in myelodysplastic syndrome. Study-wide context: Either azacitidine (about 70% of the 11) or decitabine (3 of 11) was given. The most frequent mutation was TET2, in about 50% of the 11 patients. Responders were about six patients with complete response or hematologic improvement; five were non-responders.

Libraries were prepared by immunoSEQ multiplex PCR; TCRdb keeps only in-frame clonotypes and omits some of them. The data show around 5,700 clones, 80% to 90% seen once. Per the germline V gene, CDR1 is MNHNS and CDR2 is SASEGT. V was cut by 3 bases and J by 8 bases, with 14 bases left in between. The length of the CDR3 is 13 residues. The sequence was obtained from a human donor with myelodysplastic syndrome. Sequenced here: bone marrow, sampled before or after starting hypomethylating agent treatment for myelodysplastic syndrome (not recorded which). This chain uses TRBV6-1 with TRBJ2-7, with TRBD2 as a possible D gene (5 bases). The DNA of the CDR3 is TGTGCCAGCAGTGAGGGGTCGGGGTCTAAGCAGTACTTC. Protein sequence: CASSEGSGSKQYF.